What follows describes a single T cell receptor (beta chain). Its recognized antigen is unknown. The record has no base qualities; no much larger clone is one base away. V has 5 bases trimmed and J has 10 bases trimmed; junction bases matching no gene number 14. The germline V gene encodes CDR1 LNHNV and CDR2 YYDKDF (reference sequence). Its CDR3 holds 16 amino acids, cysteine through phenylalanine. This entry keeps only the CDR3 DNA: 48 bases, framed from base 1. The instrument was an Illumina HiSeq 1500. TCRdb itself trimmed the public reads at Q25 with fastp, ran MiXCR and retained productive beta chains. All rows with the same CDR3 protein become a single entry with the most common DNA and genes. The sample table contains approximately 300,000 distinct CDR3 sequences; only one count was recorded for roughly 25% of them. The ten largest clones take up less than 15% of the sample. The treatment or condition label of this sample denotes: in vitro stimulation with specific CMV peptide epitopes to enrich CMV-specific T cells.

The sample comes from a study of T cell repertoires in cytomegalovirus infection (dated by TCRdb to about 2019). About the investigation overall: Alongside well-studied HLA-B-restricted epitopes, the peptide stimulations were aimed at recently identified HLA-C-restricted CMV epitopes, whose presentation resists viral immunomodulation. Donor HLA type was relevant to the analysis, as public TCR beta signatures indicated carriage of CMV infection together with the matching HLA type.

General findings and caveats noted by the study authors: Carriers of CMV infection plus the relevant HLA type were discriminated by the cumulative frequency of public TCR beta family members in the study cohort and in an independent approximately 350-donor cohort. In the ex vivo response, HLA-C-restricted CMV-specific TCR beta clonotypes were dominant, and in two of eight donors the single most frequent clonotype came from this HLA-C-restricted group.

Sequenced material: cultured PBMCs, taken from culture after CMV antigen stimulation. This clonotype was sampled from a human donor in good health (CMV status not recorded). Some clones in this sample may be carry-over from other donors' samples. The chain is assembled from TRBV15 and TRBJ2-1; 10 bases in the middle match TRBD2. The CDR3 loop reads CATSRPGSGRAPEQFF. The nucleotide sequence reads TGTGCCACCAGCCGCCCAGGCAGCGGGAGGGCCCCAGAGCAGTTCTTC.